This entry lists 3 T cell receptor beta chains sequenced from one sample in a study of blood T cell repertoires in COVID-19. Data came from immunoSEQ multiplex PCR; TCRdb stores just in-frame clones and leaves some out. Here the sample spans approximately 410,000 clones, around 86% being singletons. Input material: peripheral blood. The receptors come from a woman in her thirties with active or convalescent COVID-19.

This clone was observed a few times. This sequence joins TRBV5-1 and TRBJ2-3; 7 bases align to TRBD1. Germline V gives CDR1 SGHRS, CDR2 YFSETQ. The CDR3 consists of 15 residues. The V gene end was trimmed by 4 bases and the J gene end by 2 bases; junction bases not matched to a gene: 7. The CDR3 DNA reads TGCGCCAGCAGCGTAACCGGGACAGTCACAGATACGCAGTATTTT. It encodes CASSVTGTVTDTQYF.

The J gene is TRBJ2-3, the V gene TRBV6-5, with D possibly matching TRBD2 (6 bases). Trimming removed 6 bases from V and 4 bases from J, with 11 bases in between. CDR3 size: 13 residues. The germline gives CDR1 MNHEY, CDR2 SVGAGI. The CDR3 nucleotides read TGTGCCAGCAGGATGGACTATCCAGATACGCAGTATTTT. Translated: CASRMDYPDTQYF.

The rearrangement joins TRBV19 to TRBJ2-7, with 7 positions matching TRBD1. V shed 5 bases, J shed 5 bases, and the junction held 9 bases outside the gene matches. Germline CDR1 reads LNHDA; CDR2 reads SQIVND (reference sequence). This CDR3 spans 14 amino acids. The CDR3 coding sequence is TGTGCCAGTAGTCCGCGGTGGCAGGGGGACGAGCAGTACTTC. Translation gives CASSPRWQGDEQYF. Full variable domain (missing parts from reference TRBV19 and TRBJ2-7): DGGITQSPKYLFRKEGQNVTLSCEQNLNHDAMYWYRQDPGQGLRLIYYSQIVNDFQKGDIAEGYSVSREKKESFPLTVTSAQKNPTAFYLCASSPRWQGDEQYFGPGTRLTVT.